This TCR beta chain is drawn from a study of cytomegalovirus exposure and HLA in healthy donors. Study outcomes and limitations: According to the study, 160 or so TCR beta chains were cytomegalovirus-associated. CMV serostatus was the only immune exposure information that was available. A missense variant in DCLRE1C was later tied to TCR beta V- and J-gene trimming.

To note about this clone: What it recognizes is unknown.

V shed 5 bases and J 4 bases; nucleotides not matched to a gene: 7. Germline V gives CDR1 SGHAT, CDR2 FQNNGV. There are 14 residues in the CDR3. PCR was performed using 60 Vbeta and 13 Jbeta primers. In the original analysis: In a later analysis, the count reached 74 million or so unique TCR beta chains, with approximately 10 million shared. Sequenced by immunoSEQ multiplex PCR; TCRdb stores in-frame clones only, minus some. From that table come the V and J calls and clone size; the DNA was used to work out D and trimming. This table holds 180,000 or so clones, over 60% found once. This sequence was found in a man aged 18-30 years in good health and CMV-seronegative. The sequencing sample was made of PBMCs. The chain links TRBV11-2 to TRBJ2-7; 8 bases are shared with TRBD1. The CDR3: CASSLPGGAYEQYF. The CDR3 nucleotides read TGTGCCAGCAGCCTTCCAGGGGGCGCTTACGAGCAGTACTTC.